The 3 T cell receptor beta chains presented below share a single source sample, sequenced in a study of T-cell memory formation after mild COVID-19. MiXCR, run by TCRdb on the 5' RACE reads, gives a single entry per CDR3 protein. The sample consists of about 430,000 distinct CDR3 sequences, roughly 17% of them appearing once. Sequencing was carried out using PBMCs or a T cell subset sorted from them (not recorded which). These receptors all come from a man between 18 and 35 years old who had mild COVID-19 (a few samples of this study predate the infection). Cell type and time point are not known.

The CDR3, as DNA: TGCGCCAGCAGCCTAGGGTTGGGGCTGAACTATGGCTACACCTTC. It is translated as CASSLGLGLNYGYTF. J is TRBJ1-2 and V is TRBV5-1; maybe TRBD1 (5 bases). Deletions cut 4 bases from V and 2 bases from J, with 15 bases between. In germline, CDR1 is SGHRS, CDR2 YFSETQ. The CDR3 consists of 15 residues.

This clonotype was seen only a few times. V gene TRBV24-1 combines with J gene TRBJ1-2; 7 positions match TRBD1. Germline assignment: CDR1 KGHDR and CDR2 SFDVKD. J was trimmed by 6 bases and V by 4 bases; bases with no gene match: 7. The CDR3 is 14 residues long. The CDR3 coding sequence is TGTGCCACCAGTGACACCGACAGGGTCCATGGCTACACCTTC. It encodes CATSDTDRVHGYTF.

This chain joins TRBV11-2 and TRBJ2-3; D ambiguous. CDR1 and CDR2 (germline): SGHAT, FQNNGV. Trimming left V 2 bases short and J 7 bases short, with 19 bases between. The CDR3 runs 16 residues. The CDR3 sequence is CASSLPQTPPRNTQYF. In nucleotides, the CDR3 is TGTGCCAGCAGCTTACCGCAAACCCCACCCCGTAATACGCAGTATTTT.